Presented here are 20 T cell receptor beta chains from one specimen sequenced in a study of early T cells in non-severe SARS-CoV-2 infection. TCRdb processed the 5' RACE reads anew with MiXCR; each CDR3 protein has one entry. The sample shows about 53,000 distinct CDR3 sequences, roughly an eighth of them seen only once. This material consisted of whole blood, taken at baseline. These receptors originate from an adult who was a healthcare worker with PCR-confirmed SARS-CoV-2 infection or an uninfected control (not recorded which).

As for this clonotype: Germline and junction disagree at one end, which may indicate a read error. The CDR3 region is CASSVRQGNAEAFF. The CDR3 DNA follows: TGTGCCAGCAGCGTGAGACAGGGGAACGCTGAAGCTTTCTTT. The chain recombines TRBV9 with TRBJ1-1, with 8 bases aligning to TRBD1. Germline V CDR1 and CDR2: SGDLS, YYNGEE. CDR3 length: 14 amino acids.

The chain employs TRBV6-2 or TRBV6-3 and TRBJ2-2; tentative D call: TRBD1 (5 bases). V lost 4 bases and J 5 bases, leaving 17 bases between the germline ends. CDR3 length equals 16 residues. From germline, CDR1 is MNHEY and CDR2 SVGEGT. Written as DNA, the CDR3 is TGTGCCAGCAGTTTCGGACAAGATCCGAGGACCGGGGAGCTGTTTTTT. Residues: CASSFGQDPRTGELFF.

This clonotype has more than one count but fewer than ten. This chain uses TRBV5-4 with TRBJ2-3; tentative D call: TRBD2 (6 bases). The CDR3 loop spans 15 amino acids. Germline CDR1 SGHNT, CDR2 YYREEE (reference sequence). V was shortened by 9 bases and J by 1 base, with 18 bases between the two germline ends. The CDR3 DNA sequence: TGTGCCATCGATCGTGGGGGAGGACGCACAGATACGCAGTATTTT. It encodes CAIDRGGGRTDTQYF.

The rearrangement uses TRBV7-6 and TRBJ2-3; D not resolved. The CDR3 contains 16 residues. Germline CDR1 and CDR2: SGHVS and FNYEAQ. V gave up 5 bases and J gave up 3 bases, with 18 bases separating them. CDR3 sequence: CASSPGRALKTDTQYF. CDR3 DNA sequence: TGTGCCAGCAGCCCTGGGCGAGCTCTGAAGACAGATACGCAGTATTTT.

This clonotype has a handful of counts. The chain couples TRBV6-2 or TRBV6-3 to TRBJ2-7; a possible D gene is TRBD1 (6 bases). The germline gives CDR1 MNHEY, CDR2 SVGEGT. The CDR3 has 14 residues. The germline V and J ends were trimmed by 6 bases and 2 bases, with 14 bases remaining between them. CDR3 bases: TGTGCCAGCAGACAGGGCACCAACACCTACGAGCAGTACTTC. Residues: CASRQGTNTYEQYF.

As for this clonotype: A read error may account for a junction end that differs from germline. The CDR3 spells CASSQGQGPYGQYF. The CDR3 DNA sequence: TGCGCCAGCAGCCAGGGACAGGGTCCCTACGGGCAGTACTTC. V gene TRBV4-3 combines with J gene TRBJ2-7; TRBD1 agrees at 9 bases. This CDR3 has 14 amino acids. Germline V lookup: CDR1 LGHNA, CDR2 YSLEER.

There are many counts of this clonotype. This chain connects TRBV25-1 to TRBJ2-1; TRBD1 is a possible D gene (6 bases). The CDR3 has 13 residues. Per the germline V gene, CDR1 is MGHDK and CDR2 is SYGVNS. Trimming took off 5 bases at V and 4 bases at J, with 9 bases between the two ends. Written as DNA, the CDR3 is TGTGCCAGCAGTAAAGGGGGTTACAATGAGCAGTTCTTC. Its translation is CASSKGGYNEQFF.

The genes are TRBV20-1 and TRBJ2-3; tentatively, D is TRBD2 (6 bases). Germline V gene lookup returns CDR1 DFQATT and CDR2 SNEGSKA (reference sequence). V lost 2 bases to trimming and J lost 6 bases, with 12 bases between them. The CDR3 is 13 residues long. For the CDR3, the DNA is TGCAGTGCTAGACGGGGGTTGATGGATACGCAGTATTTT. Protein sequence: CSARRGLMDTQYF.

This rearrangement joins TRBV20-1 to TRBJ2-2, with 9 nucleotides matching TRBD2. Germline V lookup: CDR1 DFQATT, CDR2 SNEGSKA (reference sequence). The CDR3 covers 19 residues. V trimming: 0 bases; J trimming: 0 bases; junction bases outside the gene matches: 11. CDR3 coding DNA: TGCAGTGCTAGAGAATCGGTCAGGAGACTAGCGGCGAACACCGGGGAGCTGTTTTTT. Translating it yields CSARESVRRLAANTGELFF.

This clonotype was found a few times. The chain carries TRBV20-1 and TRBJ1-1; TRBD1 is a possible D gene (6 bases). The CDR3 has 13 residues. Germline CDR1 is DFQATT and CDR2 is SNEGSKA (reference sequence). Trimming cost V 5 bases and J 3 bases, with 13 bases left between them. The CDR3 nucleotides are TGCAGTGCTTATCAGGGGCCCCACACTGAAGCTTTCTTT. Translating it yields CSAYQGPHTEAFF.

CDR3 loop: CATRGRGTAYNEQFF. The CDR3 nucleotides read TGTGCCACCAGGGGCCGGGGAACGGCCTACAATGAGCAGTTCTTC. The V and J genes are TRBV24-1 and TRBJ2-1; D is possibly TRBD2 (5 bases). This CDR3 is built from 15 residues. The V and J ends lost 7 bases and 2 bases respectively, with 14 bases between them. Germline-derived CDR1 and CDR2 are KGHDR and SFDVKD.

The chain combines TRBV12-3 or TRBV12-4 with TRBJ1-6; possibly TRBD1 for D (5 bases). The CDR3 sequence is 15 residues long. Trimming shortened V by 3 bases and J by 1 base, and 7 bases separated the two germline ends. The CDR3 here is CASSFWGSYNSPLHF. The CDR3 coding sequence is TGTGCCAGCAGTTTCTGGGGGTCCTATAATTCACCCCTCCACTTT.

The genes are TRBV6-2 or TRBV6-3 and TRBJ2-5; TRBD2 is a possible D gene (5 bases). CDR1 and CDR2 (germline): MNHEY, SVGEGT. The ends were cut back, 10 bases at V and 5 bases at J, with 14 bases in the middle. This CDR3 comprises 12 residues. CDR3 bases: TGTGCCACCAGGCCAGCGGAGGAGACCCAGTACTTC. Its protein is CATRPAEETQYF.

This clonotype was recorded a few times. CDR3 coding DNA: TGTGCCAGCAGCACCCCCGTGGGGGACCCCTCGTCTGGGGCCAACGTCCTGACTTTC. The encoded protein is CASSTPVGDPSSGANVLTF. The chain couples TRBV6-6 to TRBJ2-6, with D perhaps TRBD1 or TRBD2 (5 bases each). Germline V lookup: CDR1 MNHNY, CDR2 SVGAGI (reference sequence). This CDR3 has 19 amino acids. V shed 6 bases and J shed 1 base, with 22 bases lying between them.

This sequence joins TRBV5-1 and TRBJ2-5; D remains unclear. CDR1 is SGHRS and CDR2 is YFSETQ in the germline V gene. Trimming cost V 6 bases and J 1 base, with 10 bases left between them. The CDR3 loop spans 13 amino acids. The CDR3 nucleotides read TGCGCCAGCACCCTCAAATTCCAAGAGACCCAGTACTTC. Its translation is CASTLKFQETQYF.

This clonotype was found many times. The chain is built from TRBV18 and TRBJ1-1; TRBD1 is a possible D gene (6 bases). The CDR3 totals 15 residues. Trimming took 1 base from V and 0 from J, leaving 9 bases between them. Germline V gene lookup returns CDR1 KGHSH and CDR2 LQKENI. CDR3 sequence (DNA): TGTGCCAGCTCACCACGACAGGAGATGAACACTGAAGCTTTCTTT. Translation: CASSPRQEMNTEAFF.

This chain links TRBV7-7 with TRBJ2-2, with D possibly called TRBD1 or TRBD2 (5 bases each). Germline loops: CDR1 SSHAT, CDR2 FNYEAQ (reference sequence). V was pared by 5 bases and J by 4 bases, with 8 bases between. The CDR3 is 13 residues long. The CDR3 nucleotides read TGTGCCAGCAGCATGGGGGTCACCGGGGAGCTGTTTTTT. Protein sequence: CASSMGVTGELFF.

This clonotype was counted a few times. The chain joins TRBV28 to TRBJ2-7; 7 bases map to TRBD1. Germline CDR1 MDHEN, CDR2 SYDVKM. With V trimmed by 9 bases and J by 0 bases, 17 bases remained unmatched. The CDR3 is 17 residues long. The CDR3 DNA is TGTGCCAGTCGACTCAGACTACGGGGACAGAGCTCCTACGAGCAGTACTTC. Its protein is CASRLRLRGQSSYEQYF.

This clonotype has just a few counts. The DNA for the CDR3 is TGCGCCAGCAGACGGGGGACTAGCGGGGCCTACGAGCAGTACTTC. Its protein is CASRRGTSGAYEQYF. The V call is TRBV4-1, the J call TRBJ2-7; 13 bases map to TRBD2. Per the germline V gene, CDR1 is MGHRA and CDR2 is YSYEKL. V shed 6 bases and J 2 bases; nucleotides not matched to a gene: 4. This CDR3 has 15 amino acids.

This chain uses TRBV6-2 or TRBV6-3 with TRBJ1-4; tentative D call: TRBD1 (6 bases). From germline, CDR1 is MNHEY and CDR2 SVGEGT. This CDR3 comprises 16 residues. Trimming shortened V by 4 bases and J by 7 bases, and 19 bases separated the two germline ends. The CDR3 bases are TGTGCCAGCAGTTTCGGACAGACGGGGCAACGTGAAAAACTGTTTTTT. Residues: CASSFGQTGQREKLFF.